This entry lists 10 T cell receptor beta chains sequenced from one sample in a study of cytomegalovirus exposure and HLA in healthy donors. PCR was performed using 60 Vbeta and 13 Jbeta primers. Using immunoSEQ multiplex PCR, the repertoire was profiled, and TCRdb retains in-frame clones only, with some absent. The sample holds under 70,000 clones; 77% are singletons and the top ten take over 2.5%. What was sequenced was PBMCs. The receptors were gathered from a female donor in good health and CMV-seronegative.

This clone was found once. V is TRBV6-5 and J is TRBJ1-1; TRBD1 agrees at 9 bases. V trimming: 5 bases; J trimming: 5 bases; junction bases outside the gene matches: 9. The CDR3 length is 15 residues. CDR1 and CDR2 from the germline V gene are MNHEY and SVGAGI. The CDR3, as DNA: TGTGCCAGCAGTGGTCGGGGGACAGGGTATACTGAAGCTTTCTTT. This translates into CASSGRGTGYTEAFF.

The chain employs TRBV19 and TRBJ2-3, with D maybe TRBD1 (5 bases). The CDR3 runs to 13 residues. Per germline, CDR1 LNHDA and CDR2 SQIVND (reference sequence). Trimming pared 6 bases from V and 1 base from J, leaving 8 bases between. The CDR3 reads CASRGRGTDTQYF. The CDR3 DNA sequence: TGTGCCAGTAGGGGCAGGGGCACAGATACGCAGTATTTT.

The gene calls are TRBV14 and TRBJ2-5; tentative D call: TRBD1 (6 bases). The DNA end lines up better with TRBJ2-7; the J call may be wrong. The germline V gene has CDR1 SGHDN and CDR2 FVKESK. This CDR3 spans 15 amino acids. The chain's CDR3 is CASSQGDTRTYEQYF. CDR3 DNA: TGTGCCAGCAGCCAAGGGGACACCCGCACCTACGAGCAGTACTTC.

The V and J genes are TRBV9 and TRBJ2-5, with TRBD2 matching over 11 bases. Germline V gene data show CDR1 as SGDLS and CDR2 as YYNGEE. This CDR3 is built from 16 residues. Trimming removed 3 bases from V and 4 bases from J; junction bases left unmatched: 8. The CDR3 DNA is TGTGCCAGCAGCGGACTAGCGGGATTAGACTCAGAGACCCAGTACTTC. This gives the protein CASSGLAGLDSETQYF. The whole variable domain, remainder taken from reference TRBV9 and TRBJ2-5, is DSGVTQTPKHLITATGQRVTLRCSPRSGDLSVYWYQQSLDQGLQFLIQYYNGEERAKGNILERFSAQQFPDLHSELNLSSLELGDSALYFCASSGLAGLDSETQYFGPGTRLLVL.

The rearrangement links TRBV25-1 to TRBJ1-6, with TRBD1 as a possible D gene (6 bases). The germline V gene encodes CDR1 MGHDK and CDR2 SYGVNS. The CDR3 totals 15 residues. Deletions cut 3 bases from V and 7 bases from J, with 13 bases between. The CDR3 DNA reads TGTGCCAGCAGTGACAGGGGACGACTGAATTCACCCCTCCACTTT. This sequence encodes CASSDRGRLNSPLHF.

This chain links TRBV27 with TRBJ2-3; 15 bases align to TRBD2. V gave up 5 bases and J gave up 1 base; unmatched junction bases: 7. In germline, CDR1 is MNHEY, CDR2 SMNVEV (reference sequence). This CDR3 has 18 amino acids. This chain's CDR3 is CASSAGLAGGPGTDTQYF. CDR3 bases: TGTGCCAGCAGTGCGGGACTAGCGGGAGGACCGGGCACAGATACGCAGTATTTT.

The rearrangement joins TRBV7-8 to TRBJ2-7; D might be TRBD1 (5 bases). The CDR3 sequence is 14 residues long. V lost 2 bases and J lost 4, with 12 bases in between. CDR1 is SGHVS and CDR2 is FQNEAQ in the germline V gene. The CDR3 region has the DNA TGTGCCAGCAGCTTACATAGGGGCAGGTACGAGCAGTACTTC. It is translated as CASSLHRGRYEQYF.

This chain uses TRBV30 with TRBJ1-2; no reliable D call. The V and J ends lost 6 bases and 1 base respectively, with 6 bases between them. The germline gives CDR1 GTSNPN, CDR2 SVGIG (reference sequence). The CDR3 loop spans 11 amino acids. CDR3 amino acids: CACASNYGYTF. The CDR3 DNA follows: TGTGCCTGTGCCAGTAACTATGGCTACACCTTC.

The CDR3 protein is CASSYGIASYEQYF. The CDR3 nucleotides read TGTGCCAGCAGTTACGGGATAGCGTCCTACGAGCAGTACTTC. This chain uses TRBV6-5 with TRBJ2-7, with D maybe TRBD2 (5 bases). V shed 2 bases and J shed 1 base, with 9 bases lying between them. The CDR3 runs to 14 residues. Looked up from germline, CDR1 is MNHEY and CDR2 is SVGAGI.

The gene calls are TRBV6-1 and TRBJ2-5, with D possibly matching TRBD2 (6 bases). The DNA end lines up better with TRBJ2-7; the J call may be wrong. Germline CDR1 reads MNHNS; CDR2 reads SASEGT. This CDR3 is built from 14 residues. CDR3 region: CASSEAGLGDEQYF. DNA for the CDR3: TGTGCCAGCAGTGAAGCGGGACTCGGCGACGAGCAGTACTTC.